This T cell receptor beta chain was recovered during a study of T-cell reconstitution after alpha-beta-depleted transplantation in children. Study results and caveats: T-cell counts and diversity at one year post-transplant came mainly from newly produced T cells. It was surviving recipient T cells and thymic progenitors that gave some patients high TCRbeta diversity at day 60. About two months after transplant, alpha-beta T cells reportedly came from several hundred expanded graft clones.

Germline lookup yields CDR1 SGHRS and CDR2 YFSETQ. The V gene end was trimmed by 0 bases and the J gene end by 5 bases; junction bases not matched to a gene: 21. The CDR3 runs 21 residues. Researchers prepared the TCRbeta library using unique molecular identifiers, the study reports. TCRdb itself ran the PCR reads through MiXCR, one entry per CDR3 protein. In the table there are fewer than 250,000 distinct CDR3 sequences, approximately 17% of which are singletons. On this clonotype itself: Its target is unknown.

The sample in question was PBMCs, mostly from graft donor cells, obtained 360 days after TCRalphabeta/CD19-depleted stem cell transplant. The genes are TRBV5-1 and TRBJ2-3, with TRBD2 matching over 10 bases. This TCR came from a male patient between 2 and 9 years old who had a stem cell transplant for acute lymphoblastic leukemia, so the T cells may come from the graft donor. The CDR3 DNA is TGCGCCAGCAGCTTGGACGGATCCCCAAGCGGGAGGGCCAACGGGAGAGATACGCAGTATTTT. Translating gives CASSLDGSPSGRANGRDTQYF.